The T cell receptor (beta chain) under discussion was sequenced for a study of cytomegalovirus exposure and HLA in healthy donors. Vbeta (60) and Jbeta (13) primers were used in the PCR. The repertoire was sequenced with immunoSEQ multiplex PCR; TCRdb's copy has only in-frame clones and lacks some. The table records 63,000 or so clones, 70% to 85% of them present only once. CDR3 length equals 15 residues. Germline V gene data show CDR1 as MNHNS and CDR2 as SASEGT. Trimming at V came to 1 base and at J to 7 bases, leaving 10 bases not matched to a gene. This clone was detected a few times. Sample: PBMCs. The sequence derives from a woman in her 30s in good health and CMV-seronegative. The V and J genes are TRBV6-1 and TRBJ2-7; 7 nucleotides agree with TRBD2. This chain's CDR3 is CASSEDVGGPWEQYV. The CDR3 coding sequence is TGTGCCAGCAGTGAAGACGTGGGAGGGCCTTGGGAGCAGTACGTC.